Reported below is one T cell receptor beta chain. This specimen belongs to a study of blood T cell repertoires in COVID-19. In the study overall: Acute and convalescent COVID-19 samples came from the United States, Italy and Spain. The cDNA or gDNA used as material had been derived from T cells, B-cell-depleted T cells, or PBMCs.

Source study methods: How many nucleated cells were present was estimated from reference gene primer amplification. TCRdb keeps only in-frame clones here, not all; method: immunoSEQ multiplex PCR. V and J calls and clone size come straight from that table; D and trimming were deduced from the DNA. The sample lists 150,000 or so clones; approximately 82% were seen once. The TCR originated in a human donor with acute or convalescent COVID-19. The donor label of this sample is uncertain. Sequenced material: peripheral blood.

The CDR3: CASSRRDSMNTEAFF. CDR3 nucleotides: TGTGCCAGCAGTCGCCGGGACAGCATGAACACTGAAGCTTTCTTT. V is TRBV6-5 and J is TRBJ1-1; 7 nucleotides align to TRBD1. The CDR3 runs 15 residues. Germline V gene data show CDR1 as MNHEY and CDR2 as SVGAGI. V was pared by 5 bases and J by 0 bases, with 6 bases of the junction left unmatched.